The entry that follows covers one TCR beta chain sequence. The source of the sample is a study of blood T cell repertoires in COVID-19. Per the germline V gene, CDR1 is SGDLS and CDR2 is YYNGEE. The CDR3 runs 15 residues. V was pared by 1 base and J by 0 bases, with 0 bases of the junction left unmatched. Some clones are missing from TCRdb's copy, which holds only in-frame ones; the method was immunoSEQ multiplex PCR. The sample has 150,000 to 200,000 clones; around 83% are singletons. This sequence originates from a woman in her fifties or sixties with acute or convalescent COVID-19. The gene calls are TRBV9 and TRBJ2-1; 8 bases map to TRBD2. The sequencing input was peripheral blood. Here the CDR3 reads CASSVLAGSYNEQFF. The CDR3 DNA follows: TGTGCCAGCAGCGTACTAGCGGGCTCCTACAATGAGCAGTTCTTC.